The source of this T cell receptor beta chain is a study of cytomegalovirus exposure and HLA in healthy donors. V shed 2 bases, J shed 3 bases, and the junction held 12 bases outside the gene matches. CDR3 length: 17 residues. The germline V gene encodes CDR1 MDHEN and CDR2 SYDVKM. Some clones are missing from TCRdb's copy, which holds only in-frame ones; the method was immunoSEQ multiplex PCR. The table lists 100,000 to 130,000 clones, approximately 85% of them singletons. Sequencing used PBMCs. The TCR was taken from a woman younger than 35 in good health and CMV-seronegative. The gene calls are TRBV28 and TRBJ1-2; 7 bases map to TRBD1. CDR3 loop: CASSLQKLQGVHYGYTF. The CDR3 region has the DNA TGTGCCAGCAGTTTACAAAAACTCCAGGGGGTTCACTATGGCTACACCTTC.